The 19 T cell receptor beta chains presented below share a single source sample, sequenced in a study of shared clonotypes between healthy human individuals. CD45RO-negative, CCR7-positively selected cells formed the naive CD8 fraction, excluding terminally differentiated effector memory CD45RA+ cells. This table comes from immunoSEQ multiplex PCR, and its TCRdb copy is limited to in-frame clones, with some not included. The table has approximately 840,000 clones, 96% seen once; the top ten hold less than 0.25%. The specimen sequenced was naive CD8+ T cells sorted from blood. These receptors originate from a man aged 30 to 45 in good health.

This clone has a single count. Other DNA variants within this sample encode the same CDR3. The chain carries TRBV4-3 and TRBJ2-7; 9 bases fit TRBD2. CDR1 is LGHNA and CDR2 is YSLEER in the germline V gene. V dropped 3 bases and J dropped 1; count of bases not matched to a gene: 1. This CDR3 spans 14 amino acids. This CDR3 is CASSQGLASYEQYF. In nucleotides, the CDR3 is TGCGCCAGCAGCCAGGGACTAGCATCCTACGAGCAGTACTTC.

This chain joins TRBV4-3 and TRBJ2-3; D possibly uses TRBD1 or TRBD2 (6 bases each). Trimming removed 3 bases at V and 8 bases at J, with 12 bases between. This CDR3 contains 13 residues. Germline CDR1 LGHNA, CDR2 YSLEER. The CDR3 DNA reads TGCGCCAGCAGCCAGGTTTCGGGGGCTACGCAGTATTTT. This encodes CASSQVSGATQYF.

Concerning this clone: The same CDR3 also results from other DNA sequences found in this sample. In DNA form, the CDR3 reads TGTGCCAGCAGCTTATCGTCCAGCTACGAGCAGTACTTC. Its translation: CASSLSSSYEQYF. This sequence joins TRBV11-2 and TRBJ2-7; D not resolved. V was pared by 2 bases and J by 3 bases, with 8 bases between. The germline V gene has CDR1 SGHAT and CDR2 FQNNGV. The CDR3 loop spans 13 amino acids.

A note on this clone: The sample carries other DNA sequences with the same CDR3. This chain connects TRBV7-9 to TRBJ2-1; D gene unclear. The germline V and J ends were trimmed by 3 bases and 4 bases, with 7 bases remaining between them. The CDR3 has 13 residues. Germline assignment: CDR1 SEHNR and CDR2 FQNEAQ (reference sequence). CDR3 loop: CASSLVPYNEQFF. In DNA form, the CDR3 reads TGTGCCAGCAGCTTGGTCCCTTACAATGAGCAGTTCTTC.

This chain connects TRBV7-6 to TRBJ1-2; D is perhaps TRBD1 (6 bases). The CDR3 consists of 14 residues. Germline CDR1 reads SGHVS; CDR2 reads FNYEAQ. The V gene lost 8 bases and the J gene lost 8 bases, with 21 bases spanning the gap. DNA of the CDR3: TGTGCCAGCCACCCCGTCGGGGGGGCGCAGGGCTACACCTTC. Amino acids: CASHPVGGAQGYTF.

The rearrangement links TRBV9 to TRBJ1-5, with D possibly matching TRBD1 (6 bases). Germline assignment: CDR1 SGDLS and CDR2 YYNGEE. The CDR3 covers 15 residues. Trimming took 3 bases from V and 2 from J, leaving 12 bases between them. The CDR3 sequence is CASSAQGNGNQPQHF. The CDR3 DNA follows: TGTGCCAGCAGCGCGCAGGGGAATGGCAATCAGCCCCAGCATTTT. Looking up the rest from reference TRBV9 and TRBJ1-5 gives the full variable domain: DSGVTQTPKHLITATGQRVTLRCSPRSGDLSVYWYQQSLDQGLQFLIQYYNGEERAKGNILERFSAQQFPDLHSELNLSSLELGDSALYFCASSAQGNGNQPQHFGDGTRLSIL.

The gene calls are TRBV15 and TRBJ2-3; D is undetermined. The V end lost 5 bases, the J end lost 0 bases, and 12 bases lay between the germline ends. Germline CDR1 is LNHNV and CDR2 is YYDKDF (reference sequence). CDR3 size: 15 residues. The CDR3 loop is CATSSWTASTDTQYF. As DNA, the CDR3 is TGTGCCACCAGCTCTTGGACGGCGAGCACAGATACGCAGTATTTT.

In its sample, this clone was seen once. The rearrangement uses TRBV11-2 and TRBJ1-2; D uncertain. Trimming stripped 0 bases from V and 4 bases from J, with 9 bases between. Germline lookup yields CDR1 SGHAT and CDR2 FQNNGV. The CDR3 has 14 amino acids. The CDR3 DNA sequence: TGTGCCAGCAGCTTAGATGCGGGGATCTATGGCTACACCTTC. This encodes CASSLDAGIYGYTF.

For this clone: The sample carries other DNA sequences with the same CDR3. The chain recombines TRBV27 with TRBJ2-1; 12 positions match TRBD2. This CDR3 has 16 amino acids. Trimming took 3 bases from V and 1 from J; bases not matched to a gene: 1. CDR1 is MNHEY, CDR2 SMNVEV, per germline (reference sequence). CDR3 in DNA: TGTGCCAGCAGTTTTGGACTAGCGGGATCCTACAATGAGCAGTTCTTC. Protein product: CASSFGLAGSYNEQFF.

CDR3 coding DNA: TGTGCCTGGAGTGTACTAGTAGCGGGAGCCACCGGGGAGCTGTTTTTT. Translation: CAWSVLVAGATGELFF. This chain joins TRBV30 and TRBJ2-2; 9 bases fit TRBD2. With V trimmed by 0 bases and J by 4 bases, 6 bases remained unmatched. Germline V gene sequence: CDR1 GTSNPN, CDR2 SVGIG (reference sequence). The CDR3 spans 16 residues.

This chain uses TRBV27 with TRBJ1-1; 7 bases match TRBD1. Looked up from germline, CDR1 is MNHEY and CDR2 is SMNVEV (reference sequence). CDR3 length: 15 residues. Trimming at V came to 5 bases and at J to 4 bases, leaving 10 bases not matched to a gene. The CDR3 region is CASSPRTGLGTEAFF. In nucleotides, the CDR3 is TGTGCCAGCAGTCCCAGGACAGGTTTGGGCACTGAAGCTTTCTTT.

The chain recombines TRBV2 with TRBJ2-2; tentative D call: TRBD1 (6 bases). V was shortened by 9 bases and J by 6 bases, with 14 bases between the two germline ends. The germline gives CDR1 SNHLY, CDR2 FYNNEI. This CDR3 has 13 amino acids. As DNA, the CDR3 is TGTGCCAGAGAAAACAGGGTAGCCGGGGAGCTGTTTTTT. Translated: CARENRVAGELFF.

The gene calls are TRBV4-1 and TRBJ2-7; either TRBD1 or TRBD2 may supply D (5 bases each). The CDR3 has 15 amino acids. The germline V gene encodes CDR1 MGHRA and CDR2 YSYEKL. Trimming stripped 1 base from V and 6 bases from J, with 16 bases between. The chain's CDR3 is CASSQVVGDRREQYF. The CDR3, as DNA: TGCGCCAGCAGCCAAGTAGTGGGGGATAGACGCGAGCAGTACTTC.

With regard to this clone: Other nucleotide sequences from this sample produce the same CDR3. The chain has TRBV5-6 and TRBJ2-1; D call uncertain. The V and J ends lost 0 bases and 7 bases respectively, with 8 bases between them. This CDR3 has 13 residues. Germline CDR1 SGHDT, CDR2 YYEEEE. CDR3 sequence: CASSLASSNEQFF. The CDR3 coding sequence is TGTGCCAGCAGCTTGGCCTCTTCGAATGAGCAGTTCTTC.

The chain combines TRBV9 with TRBJ2-7, with D hard to call. The CDR3 is 15 residues long. Germline CDR1 and CDR2: SGDLS and YYNGEE. V dropped 0 bases and J dropped 3 bases, with 13 bases sitting between them. Here the CDR3 DNA reads TGTGCCAGCAGCGTAGGAAAATTAGGGATCTACGAGCAGTACTTC. It specifies CASSVGKLGIYEQYF.

This clone was detected only once. Within the sample, other DNA sequences also encode this same CDR3. CDR3 sequence reads: CASSLGQGSYEQYF. The CDR3 region has the DNA TGTGCCAGCAGCTTGGGCCAGGGTTCCTACGAGCAGTACTTC. The gene calls are TRBV5-6 and TRBJ2-7, with D perhaps matching TRBD1 (5 bases). The CDR3 contains 14 residues. With 0 bases removed from V and 1 base from J, the gap between germline ends came to 8 bases. Looked up from germline, CDR1 is SGHDT and CDR2 is YYEEEE.

In its sample, this clone was seen once. The chain joins TRBV15 to TRBJ1-4; 8 bases fit TRBD1. The V gene end was trimmed by 0 bases and the J gene end by 8 bases; junction bases not matched to a gene: 5. The CDR3 sequence is 15 residues long. CDR1 and CDR2 (germline): LNHNV, YYDKDF (reference sequence). The CDR3: CATSRESRGQEKLFF. Written as DNA, the CDR3 is TGTGCCACCAGCAGAGAGTCCAGGGGGCAGGAAAAACTGTTTTTT.

The chain uses TRBV4-3 and TRBJ2-7, with 7 bases lining up with TRBD1. Germline V CDR1 and CDR2: LGHNA, YSLEER. The CDR3 has 16 residues. V was pared by 0 bases and J by 4 bases, with 9 bases of the junction left unmatched. The CDR3 nucleotides read TGCGCCAGCAGCCAAGACCACAGGGGATCAGTTTACGAGCAGTACTTC. Its protein product is CASSQDHRGSVYEQYF.

The chain joins TRBV27 to TRBJ2-7, with TRBD1 identical over 8 bases. There are 14 residues in the CDR3. CDR1 is MNHEY, CDR2 SMNVEV, per germline (reference sequence). V gave up 5 bases and J gave up 3 bases; unmatched junction bases: 6. The CDR3 loop is CASSPGQVNYEQYF. CDR3 DNA sequence: TGTGCCAGCAGTCCGGGACAGGTCAACTACGAGCAGTACTTC.